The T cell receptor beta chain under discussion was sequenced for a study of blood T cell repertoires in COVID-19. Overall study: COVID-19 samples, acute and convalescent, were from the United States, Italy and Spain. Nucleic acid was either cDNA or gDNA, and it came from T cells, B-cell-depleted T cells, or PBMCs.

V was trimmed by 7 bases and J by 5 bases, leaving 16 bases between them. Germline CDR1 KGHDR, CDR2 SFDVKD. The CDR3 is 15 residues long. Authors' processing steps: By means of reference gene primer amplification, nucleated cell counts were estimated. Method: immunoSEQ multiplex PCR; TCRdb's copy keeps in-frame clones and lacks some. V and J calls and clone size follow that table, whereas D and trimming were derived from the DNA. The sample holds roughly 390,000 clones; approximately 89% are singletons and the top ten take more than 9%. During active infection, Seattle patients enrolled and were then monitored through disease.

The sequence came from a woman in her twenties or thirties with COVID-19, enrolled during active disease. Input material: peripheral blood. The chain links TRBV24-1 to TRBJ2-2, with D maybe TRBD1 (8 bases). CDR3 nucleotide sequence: TGTGCCACCAGCGGACAGGGCGGGGGAACCGGGGAGCTGTTTTTT. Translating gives CATSGQGGGTGELFF.